Sequencing of this T cell receptor beta chain was carried out in a study of blood T cells in healthy people across ages. RNA extraction gave at least 5.5 micrograms of total RNA per sample. Trimming cost V 0 bases and J 5 bases, with 15 bases left between them. The CDR3 has 16 residues. The germline CDR1 and CDR2 sequences are SGDLS and YYNGEE. A second PCR, run for 7 to 11 cycles, used a sample-barcoded 5' primer plus a J-beta primer mix. In TCRdb, the 5' RACE reads were re-called with MiXCR into one record per CDR3 protein. The sample carries roughly 730,000 distinct CDR3 sequences, about 61% recorded once. Overall study findings and caveats: Strong correlation existed between TCR beta diversity and naive T cell percentage.

As regards this clonotype: The target antigen is unknown.

Input material: blood. This clonotype was obtained from a man aged 35-49 years in good health. The chain couples TRBV9 to TRBJ2-1, with D hard to call. The CDR3 nucleotides are TGTGCCAGCAGCGTAGGGGCTCCGCCTTGGGACAATGAGCAGTTCTTC. This sequence encodes CASSVGAPPWDNEQFF.